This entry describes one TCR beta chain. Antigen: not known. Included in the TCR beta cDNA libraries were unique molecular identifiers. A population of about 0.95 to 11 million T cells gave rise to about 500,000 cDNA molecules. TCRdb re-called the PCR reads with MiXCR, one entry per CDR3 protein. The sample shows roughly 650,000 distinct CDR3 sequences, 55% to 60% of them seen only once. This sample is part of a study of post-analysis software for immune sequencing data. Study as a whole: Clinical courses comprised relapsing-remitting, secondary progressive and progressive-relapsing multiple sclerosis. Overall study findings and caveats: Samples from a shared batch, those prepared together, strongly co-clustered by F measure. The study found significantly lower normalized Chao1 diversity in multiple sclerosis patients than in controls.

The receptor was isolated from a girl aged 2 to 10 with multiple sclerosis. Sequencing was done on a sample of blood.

CDR3 loop: CASEAEVGPFF. CDR3 DNA sequence: TGTGCCAGCGAAGCCGAGGTGGGCCCTTTCTTT. This chain joins TRBV6-2 or TRBV6-3 and TRBJ1-1; D is unclear. This CDR3 has 11 amino acids. Germline V gives CDR1 MNHEY, CDR2 SVGEGT. Between the trimmed V and J ends, which lost 8 bases and 12 bases, there was a span of 16 bases.